A single sample is the source of the 14 T cell receptor beta chains below, sequenced in a study of T-cell reconstitution after alpha-beta-depleted transplantation in children. During its preparation, the TCRbeta library received unique molecular identifiers. TCRdb analysed the PCR reads with MiXCR anew, one entry per CDR3 protein. There are about a million distinct CDR3 sequences in the sample; less than 30% occur only once, and under 30% lies in the top ten. Sequencing used PBMCs, mostly from graft donor cells, obtained 360 days after TCRalphabeta/CD19-depleted stem cell transplant. The source is a boy under three years old who had a stem cell transplant for SCID, so the T cells may come from the graft donor.

The chain employs TRBV20-1 and TRBJ2-4; tentatively, D is TRBD2 (5 bases). The CDR3 spans 16 residues. The germline CDR1 and CDR2 sequences are DFQATT and SNEGSKA (reference sequence). Trimming removed 4 bases at V and 2 bases at J, with 18 bases between. The CDR3: CSAKDPGIYTKNIQYF. CDR3 DNA sequence: TGCAGTGCTAAGGACCCCGGGATATATACCAAAAACATTCAGTACTTC.

This clonotype was detected only a few times. This chain joins TRBV7-6 and TRBJ2-1; D is uncertain. There are 15 residues in the CDR3. Germline loops: CDR1 SGHVS, CDR2 FNYEAQ. V lost 1 base, J lost 4 bases, and 11 bases lay in between. The CDR3 sequence is CASSLDSLRYNEQFF. In DNA form, the CDR3 reads TGTGCCAGCAGCTTAGATAGTCTCCGGTACAATGAGCAGTTCTTC.

This clonotype was seen a handful of times. The rearrangement links TRBV12-3 or TRBV12-4 to TRBJ2-2; TRBD1 might be the D (5 bases). Trimming took off 6 bases at V and 1 base at J, with 15 bases between the two ends. This CDR3 has 16 amino acids. CDR3 coding DNA: TGTGCCAGCAGGAAGTCAGGGTCAAGGAACACCGGGGAGCTGTTTTTT. This sequence encodes CASRKSGSRNTGELFF.

This chain links TRBV27 with TRBJ1-5; a weak D match, TRBD1 (6 bases). The germline V and J ends were trimmed by 5 bases and 3 bases, with 11 bases remaining between them. CDR3 size: 14 residues. The V gene's germline CDR1 is MNHEY and CDR2 SMNVEV (reference sequence). CDR3 sequence reads: CASSPHRVNQPQHF. CDR3 nucleotides: TGTGCCAGCAGTCCCCACAGGGTCAATCAGCCCCAGCATTTT.

The genes are TRBV7-9 and TRBJ2-1; a possible D gene is TRBD2 (5 bases). Germline V lookup: CDR1 SEHNR, CDR2 FQNEAQ (reference sequence). The CDR3 is made up of 14 amino acids. V was clipped by 5 bases and J by 5 bases, with 13 bases between them. CDR3 DNA: TGTGCCAGCAGCCCAAGACTATCAAACAATGAGCAGTTCTTC. Residues: CASSPRLSNNEQFF.

About this clonotype itself: Compared with germline, one end of the junction differs, possibly owing to a read error. The chain employs TRBV20-1 and TRBJ2-1, with D tentatively TRBD2 (7 bases). The V gene's germline CDR1 is DFQATT and CDR2 SNEGSKA (reference sequence). CDR3 length: 15 amino acids. The CDR3: CSARDWGGARNEQFF. The DNA of the CDR3 is TGCAGCGCTAGGGATTGGGGGGGGGCGAGAAATGAGCAGTTCTTC.

The rearrangement links TRBV6-5 to TRBJ2-7; a weak D match, TRBD1 (5 bases). The CDR3 is 15 amino acids. The germline V gene has CDR1 MNHEY and CDR2 SVGAGI. V was clipped by 2 bases and J by 6 bases, with 17 bases between them. This chain's CDR3 is CASSYDGLRVVEQYF. The CDR3 coding sequence is TGTGCCAGCAGTTACGACGGGCTCAGGGTAGTCGAGCAGTACTTC.

This clonotype was seen a handful of times. The chain recombines TRBV20-1 with TRBJ2-1; 7 bases align to TRBD2. The CDR3 runs to 16 residues. The ends lost 4 bases at V and 0 bases at J; junction bases unmatched: 9. In germline, CDR1 is DFQATT, CDR2 SNEGSKA (reference sequence). The CDR3 coding sequence is TGCAGTGCTACTAGCGGTCCCTGGCGCTCCTACAATGAGCAGTTCTTC. Translation: CSATSGPWRSYNEQFF.

The chain combines TRBV29-1 with TRBJ1-1; no reliable D call. The CDR3 extends over 13 amino acids. Germline CDR1 SQVTM, CDR2 ANQGSEA. Trimming removed 4 bases from V and 4 bases from J, with 13 bases in between. CDR3 DNA sequence: TGCAGCGTTGTGTTGTCGATGGGCACTGAAGCTTTCTTT. This encodes CSVVLSMGTEAFF. The entire variable domain, with the rest obtained from reference TRBV29-1 and TRBJ1-1, is as follows: SAVISQKPSRDICQRGTSLTIQCQVDSQVTMMFWYRQQPGQSLTLIATANQGSEATYESGFVIDKFPISRPNLTFSTLTVSNMSPEDSSIYLCSVVLSMGTEAFFGQGTRLTVV.

The chain couples TRBV20-1 to TRBJ2-1; TRBD2 matches at 13 bases. The V and J ends lost 5 bases and 7 bases, in that order; junction bases with no gene match: 8. The CDR3 is made up of 15 amino acids. CDR1 and CDR2 from the germline V gene are DFQATT and SNEGSKA (reference sequence). The CDR3 reads CSASTSGGATNEQFF. DNA of the CDR3: TGCAGTGCTTCCACTAGCGGGGGGGCCACTAATGAGCAGTTCTTC.

This clonotype occurred a few times. The CDR3 region is CASGLDRWADTQYF. The CDR3 nucleotides read TGTGCTAGTGGTTTGGACAGATGGGCAGATACGCAGTATTTT. The chain couples TRBV12-5 to TRBJ2-3, with unresolved D. The germline V gene encodes CDR1 LGHNT and CDR2 FRNRAP. V was cut by 1 base and J by 4 bases, with 9 bases left in between. The length of the CDR3 is 14 residues.

This clonotype was seen a few times. The V gene is TRBV12-3 or TRBV12-4, the J gene TRBJ1-1; 8 bases fit TRBD1. V was pared by 6 bases and J by 0 bases, with 15 bases of the junction left unmatched. This CDR3 has 18 amino acids. CDR3 loop: CASSFPGTGFEVNTEAFF. The CDR3, as DNA: TGTGCCAGCAGCTTTCCCGGGACAGGTTTCGAGGTGAACACTGAAGCTTTCTTT.

The chain's CDR3 is CASSQVDREQETQYF. In DNA form, the CDR3 reads TGCGCCAGCAGCCAAGTGGATAGAGAACAAGAGACCCAGTACTTC. This chain joins TRBV4-3 and TRBJ2-5; D uncertain. CDR1 LGHNA and CDR2 YSLEER come from the germline V gene. CDR3 length: 15 residues. Trimming took 1 base from V and 2 from J, leaving 11 bases between them.

This clonotype appeared a few times. V usage is TRBV3-1 and J usage is TRBJ1-1; 8 bases match TRBD1. In germline, CDR1 is LGHDT, CDR2 YNNKEL (reference sequence). This CDR3 spans 17 amino acids. V dropped 0 bases and J dropped 1; count of bases not matched to a gene: 7. The CDR3: CASSQDPPGGENTEAFF. The CDR3 nucleotides read TGTGCCAGCAGCCAAGATCCCCCAGGGGGCGAGAACACTGAAGCTTTCTTT.